This T cell receptor (beta chain) is from a study of blood T cell repertoires in COVID-19 (TCRdb year 2020). About the investigation overall: Collaborator samples came from the United States, Italy and Spain and covered acute and convalescent phases of COVID-19. The material from the prospective study consisted of cDNA or gDNA derived from T cells, B-cell-depleted T cells, or PBMCs. Subjects who had been exposed to COVID-19, were actively infected with it, or had recovered from it provided the deeply sampled blood TCRbeta repertoires that made up the dataset. The repertoires were released in a freely available public database meant as a resource for research on the immune response to SARS-CoV-2. The samples were drawn from two sources: the first 160 participants of the ongoing ImmuneRACE study, and about 1,300 subjects contributed by 6 global collaborators. Nearly every sample came with metadata listing a de-identified subject ID, COVID-19 status, age in years and sex. Where HLA class I and class II types were available, the types were taken from metadata supplied by the sample provider, not from assay-based typing. On the study overall, not on this receptor specifically: The quantity of clinical and demographic metadata differed by source and by participant and was supplied without curation.

Participants in the prospective study were enrolled through a virtual design, were aged roughly 18 to 100 years, and lived in under 25 United States geographic areas. In the prospective study, cohorts were assigned on the basis of participant-reported clinical history obtained from a screening survey and a study questionnaire. Mobile phlebotomists in the prospective study collected whole blood, serum and a nasopharyngeal or oropharyngeal swab from every participant. Participants in the prospective study had the option to provide additional blood draws and questionnaires over a roughly two-month period. Before DNA extraction, prospective study blood samples were shipped either frozen or at room temperature. TCRbeta CDR3 regions were amplified from genomic DNA by means of the immunoSEQ Assay, a bias-controlled multiplex PCR. Regarding the original processing steps: The number of nucleated cells in each sample was estimated by amplification of reference gene primers within the assay. To quantify the absolute abundance of each unique TCRbeta CDR3 rearrangement, sequence reads were collapsed and filtered. Productive Simpson clonality was computed per sample as the square root of Simpson's diversity index over productive rearrangements. TCRdb carries this immuneACCESS record with in-frame sequences only. Its versions omit some clonotypes, under half of them owing to an unresolved V gene in the studies checked, with the rest unexplained. That table supplies the V and J calls and clone size; D and trimming were determined from the DNA. The sample contains a few hundred thousand clones, about 86% of them found a single time. The top ten hold over 4% of the sample.

Of note for this clone: The specificity of this receptor is unknown. The record has no base qualities; no much larger clone is one base away.

The origin of this receptor is a young man with acute COVID-19. The sequenced sample consisted of PBMCs or T cells enriched from blood (not recorded which).

The CDR3 region has the sequence CASSLSGGQPQHF. DNA sequence: TGTGCCAGCAGTTTAAGCGGGGGACAGCCCCAGCATTTT. The rearranged chain carries TRBV27 and TRBJ1-5; TRBD1 is possibly the D segment (5 matching bases). Trimming takes 2 bases from V and 7 bases from J, and the germline ends sit 9 bases apart. As encoded in the germline V gene (reference sequence), CDR1 is MNHEY while CDR2 is SMNVEV. Its CDR3 holds 13 amino acids, cysteine through phenylalanine. The read is trimmed to its CDR3 DNA, 39 bases read in frame from base 1.